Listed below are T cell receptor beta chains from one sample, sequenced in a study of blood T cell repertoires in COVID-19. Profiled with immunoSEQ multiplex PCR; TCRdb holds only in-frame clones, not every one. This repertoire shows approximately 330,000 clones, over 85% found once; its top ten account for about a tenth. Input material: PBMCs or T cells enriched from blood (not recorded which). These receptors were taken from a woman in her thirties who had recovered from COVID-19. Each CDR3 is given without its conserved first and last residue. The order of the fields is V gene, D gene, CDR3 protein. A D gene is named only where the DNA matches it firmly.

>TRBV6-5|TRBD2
ASSYRRERAYEQY
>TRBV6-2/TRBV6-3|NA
ASSYLHPGTEAF
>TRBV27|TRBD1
ASTGTANTGELF
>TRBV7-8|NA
ASSLALLDTQY
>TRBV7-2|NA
ASSLEGGRIHSPLH
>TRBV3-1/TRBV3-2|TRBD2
ASSQGGAGGLGEQY
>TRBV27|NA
ASSLSYGETQY
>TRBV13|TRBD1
ASSQGALSSYNEQF
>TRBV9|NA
ASSVGGGYTDNEQF
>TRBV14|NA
ASSQEPPTYNSPLH
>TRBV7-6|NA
ASSLGVGVRPQPQH
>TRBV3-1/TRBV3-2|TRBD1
ASSQGQGNTEAF
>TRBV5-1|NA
ASSSQVLNTEAF
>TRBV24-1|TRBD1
ATRQGESTEAF
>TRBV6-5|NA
ASSYSAGAGIGEQY
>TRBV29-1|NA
SVPRGGRRNTEAF
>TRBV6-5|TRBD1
ASTRQGATEAF
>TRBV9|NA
ASSARGRGGTDTQY
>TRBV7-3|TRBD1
ASSNRQGLEETQY
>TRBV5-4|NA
ASSLVGLNEQF
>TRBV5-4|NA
ASSYTGTGELF
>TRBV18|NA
ASSPQGDTEAF
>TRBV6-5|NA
ASSYRLGAYEQY
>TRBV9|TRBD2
ASSVATSGSSYNEQF
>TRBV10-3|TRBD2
AIRPQRESYNEQF